The 27 T cell receptor beta chains presented below share a single source sample, sequenced in a study of Graves' ophthalmopathy and Graves' hyperthyroidism. The study amplified TCR beta CDR3 regions using RNA transcripts. HTBI primers served in a first-round RT-PCR, which a second-round multiplex PCR followed. TCRdb reanalysed the multiplex PCR reads using MiXCR and keeps one entry per CDR3 protein. Of some 350,000 distinct CDR3 sequences listed, roughly 15% are singletons. Sequenced input: peripheral blood. Every receptor here comes from an adult woman with stable Graves' hyperthyroidism.

J is TRBJ2-1 and V is TRBV13; TRBD1 aligns across 7 bases. There are 14 residues in the CDR3. Germline CDR1 PRHDT, CDR2 FYEKMQ (reference sequence). V dropped 1 base and J dropped 6; count of bases not matched to a gene: 3. CDR3 sequence: CASSLDRGPNEQFF. The CDR3 bases are TGTGCCAGCAGCTTAGACAGGGGACCCAATGAGCAGTTCTTC. The full variable domain, with the rest looked up from reference TRBV13 and TRBJ2-1, is AAGVIQSPRHLIKEKRETATLKCYPIPRHDTVYWYQQGPGQDPQFLISFYEKMQSDKGSIPDRFSAQQFSDYHSELNMSSLELGDSALYFCASSLDRGPNEQFFGPGTRLTVL.

The chain carries TRBV18 and TRBJ2-5, with D unresolved. Germline V gene lookup returns CDR1 KGHSH and CDR2 LQKENI. V was shortened by 0 bases and J by 2 bases, with 10 bases between the two germline ends. This CDR3 is 15 amino acids long. In nucleotides, the CDR3 is TGTGCCAGCTCACCACCCGCGGCAGGACAAGAGACCCAGTACTTC. This sequence encodes CASSPPAAGQETQYF.

This clonotype was recorded many times. Without the conserved terminal phenylalanine or tryptophan, this CDR3 likely stems from a read error. The chain combines TRBV28 with TRBJ1-2; D gene ambiguous. Trimming stripped 3 bases from V and 5 bases from J, with 10 bases between. This CDR3 contains 13 residues. CDR1 is MDHEN, CDR2 SYDVKM, per germline. CDR3 coding DNA: TGTGCCAGCAGTTTGAGGTCGGGGTATGGCTACACCTAC. Residues: CASSLRSGYGYTY.

This clonotype was picked up a small number of times. The V and J genes are TRBV28 and TRBJ1-1; tentatively, D is TRBD1 (5 bases). In germline, CDR1 is MDHEN, CDR2 SYDVKM. V dropped 4 bases and J dropped 0 bases, with 12 bases sitting between them. This CDR3 comprises 15 residues. The CDR3 sequence is CASSYDRQLNTEAFF. For the CDR3, the DNA is TGTGCCAGCAGTTACGACAGACAACTGAACACTGAAGCTTTCTTT.

The chain has TRBV9 and TRBJ2-5; 7 bases are a match to TRBD1. In germline, CDR1 is SGDLS, CDR2 YYNGEE. The CDR3 is 20 amino acids. Germline trimming cut 4 bases from V and 2 bases from J; bases unmatched to any gene: 23. The DNA for the CDR3 is TGTGCCAGCAGCCCCCAGACAGGGAACGCCATGTGGACTTCTCAAGAGACCCAGTACTTC. Amino acids: CASSPQTGNAMWTSQETQYF.

This clonotype was seen at least ten times. This chain uses TRBV7-9 with TRBJ1-3; D call uncertain. Trimming removed 6 bases from V and 0 bases from J, with 12 bases in between. The CDR3 is made up of 15 amino acids. Germline CDR1 and CDR2: SEHNR and FQNEAQ (reference sequence). CDR3 DNA sequence: TGTGCCAGCAGAGGGAGAAGCATCTCTGGAAACACCATATATTTT. Its translation is CASRGRSISGNTIYF.

This clonotype has at least ten counts. CDR3 nucleotides: TGCAGTGCTAGCGCCCCCGGGGCCCAGAACACTGAAGCTTTCTTT. It encodes CSASAPGAQNTEAFF. V is TRBV20-1 and J is TRBJ1-1; the D gene is possibly TRBD1 (5 bases). V was trimmed by 3 bases and J by 1 base, leaving 15 bases between them. This CDR3 has 15 amino acids. Germline values: CDR1 DFQATT, CDR2 SNEGSKA (reference sequence).

This clonotype was found many times. The V call is TRBV12-3 or TRBV12-4, the J call TRBJ1-2, with 7 bases matching TRBD1. The J segment lost 8 bases and the V segment lost 6 bases, leaving 9 bases of the junction unmatched. This CDR3 is 13 amino acids long. The CDR3 is CASRKDRERGYTF. CDR3 DNA: TGTGCCAGCAGAAAAGACAGGGAACGGGGCTACACCTTC.

This clonotype was counted a few times. This chain connects TRBV4-3 to TRBJ2-7; D unclear. V was pared by 0 bases and J by 3 bases, with 6 bases between. The CDR3 contains 13 residues. Germline V gives CDR1 LGHNA, CDR2 YSLEER. CDR3 amino acids: CASSQEIRYEQYF. CDR3 bases: TGCGCCAGCAGCCAAGAAATTCGCTACGAGCAGTACTTC.

The sample holds many counts of this clonotype. The chain has TRBV6-5 and TRBJ1-2; D call uncertain. CDR3 length equals 15 residues. Germline CDR1 MNHEY, CDR2 SVGAGI. V was cut by 5 bases and J by 10 bases, with 23 bases left in between. The CDR3: CASSRARDRGKDYTF. The CDR3 DNA reads TGTGCCAGCAGTCGTGCTCGGGATCGCGGTAAAGACTACACCTTC.

In this sample, this clonotype turned up many times. The chain combines TRBV28 with TRBJ1-6; D is perhaps TRBD1 (6 bases). Germline V gene lookup returns CDR1 MDHEN and CDR2 SYDVKM. V gave up 0 bases and J gave up 6 bases, with 9 bases separating them. The CDR3 is made up of 15 amino acids. Here the CDR3 DNA reads TGTGCCAGCAGTTTATGGGGGGGGGCTAATTCACCCCTCCACTTT. Protein: CASSLWGGANSPLHF. The full variable domain, with the rest looked up from reference TRBV28 and TRBJ1-6, is DVKVTQSSRYLVKRTGEKVFLECVQDMDHENMFWYRQDPGLGLRLIYFSYDVKMKEKGDIPEGYSVSREKKERFSLILESASTNQTSMYLCASSLWGGANSPLHFGNGTRLTVT.

The V gene is TRBV7-3, the J gene TRBJ1-2, with D hard to call. V was trimmed by 4 bases and J by 4 bases, leaving 13 bases between them. Germline V gene lookup returns CDR1 SGHTA and CDR2 FQGTGA. This CDR3 contains 14 residues. Here the CDR3 reads CASSSEETIYGYTF. The DNA of the CDR3 is TGTGCCAGCAGCTCCGAGGAGACAATCTATGGCTACACCTTC. The entire variable domain, with the rest obtained from reference TRBV7-3 and TRBJ1-2, is as follows: GAGVSQTPSNKVTEKGKYVELRCDPISGHTALYWYRQSLGQGPEFLIYFQGTGAADDSGLPNDRFFAVRPEGSVSTLKIQRTERGDSAVYLCASSSEETIYGYTFGSGTRLTVV.

This clonotype was recorded at least ten times. The rearrangement links TRBV7-9 to TRBJ2-7; TRBD2 might be the D (6 bases). Trimming pared 5 bases from V and 5 bases from J, leaving 19 bases between. Per germline, CDR1 SEHNR and CDR2 FQNEAQ (reference sequence). The CDR3 is 15 residues long. This chain's CDR3 is CASSGAGGIRHEQYF. In DNA form, the CDR3 reads TGTGCCAGCAGCGGGGCTGGAGGGATTCGACACGAGCAGTACTTC.

This clonotype was counted at least ten times. V gene TRBV12-3 or TRBV12-4 combines with J gene TRBJ2-7; 7 nucleotides match TRBD2. Trimming removed 5 bases from V and 0 bases from J; junction bases left unmatched: 10. The CDR3 has 16 amino acids. The CDR3 DNA reads as TGTGCCAGCAGTCCCTATAGCGGGCTACACTCCTACGAGCAGTACTTC. This translates into CASSPYSGLHSYEQYF.

The rearrangement joins TRBV12-3 or TRBV12-4 to TRBJ1-5; D is perhaps TRBD1 (5 bases). Trimming cost V 8 bases and J 6 bases, with 11 bases left between them. The CDR3 runs 12 residues. CDR3 sequence (DNA): TGTGCCAGCTGTGTGGGGGGTCAGCCCCAGCATTTT. It translates to CASCVGGQPQHF.

This clonotype has a count of ten or more. The rearrangement joins TRBV12-3 or TRBV12-4 to TRBJ2-6; D uncertain. The CDR3 sequence is 13 residues long. The ends were cut back, 7 bases at V and 0 bases at J, with 4 bases in the middle. DNA for the CDR3: TGTGCCAGCAACCCCTCTGGGGCCAACGTCCTGACTTTC. Translated: CASNPSGANVLTF.

Comments on this clonotype: This may arise from a read error, as a much more abundant clone is one base away. The CDR3 DNA follows: TGTGCCAGCTCACCGGAACAGGAAATCGGTTCACCCCTCCACTTT. Translation gives CASSPEQEIGSPLHF. The chain combines TRBV18 with TRBJ1-6, with D tentatively TRBD1 (5 bases). Deletions cut 3 bases from V and 9 bases from J, with 15 bases between. Germline CDR1 reads KGHSH; CDR2 reads LQKENI. CDR3 length: 15 amino acids. The complete variable domain, with remaining parts taken from reference TRBV18 and TRBJ1-6, reads NAGVMQNPRHLVRRRGQEARLRCSPMKGHSHVYWYRQLPEEGLKFMVYLQKENIIDESGMPKERFSAEFPKEGPSILRIQQVVRGDSAAYFCASSPEQEIGSPLHFGNGTRLTVT.

This clonotype showed up many times. The J gene is TRBJ1-6, the V gene TRBV30; D remains ambiguous. CDR3 length equals 13 residues. Trimming removed 3 bases from V and 7 bases from J, with 10 bases in between. Germline CDR1 reads GTSNPN; CDR2 reads SVGIG (reference sequence). CDR3 amino acids: CAWSIGPNSPLHF. CDR3 bases: TGTGCCTGGAGCATCGGACCCAATTCACCCCTCCACTTT.

This clonotype appeared many times. The chain recombines TRBV28 with TRBJ2-6; no clear D. This CDR3 is 15 amino acids long. V lost 8 bases, J lost 0 bases, and 11 bases lay in between. Germline CDR1 reads MDHEN; CDR2 reads SYDVKM. CDR3 in DNA: TGTGCCAGCCTCTCCCTGAACTCTGGGGCCAACGTCCTGACTTTC. Translating gives CASLSLNSGANVLTF.

Regarding this clonotype: Since no conserved phenylalanine or tryptophan closes the CDR3, a read error is the likely cause. The rearrangement links TRBV2 to TRBJ1-1, with D unresolved. Germline CDR1 and CDR2: SNHLY and FYNNEI. The CDR3 has 13 amino acids. Written as DNA, the CDR3 is TGTGCCAGCGTTCGGGGAATGAACATTGAAGCTTTCGTT. Translating it yields CASVRGMNIEAFV.

In its sample, this clonotype was seen many times. The chain recombines TRBV20-1 with TRBJ2-5, with 12 nucleotides matching TRBD2. The trim removed 4 bases at V and 4 bases at J, leaving 4 bases unmatched. The CDR3 runs to 14 residues. Germline V CDR1 and CDR2: DFQATT, SNEGSKA (reference sequence). CDR3 nucleotide sequence: TGCAGTGCTACAACTAGCGGGGGGAGAGAGACCCAGTACTTC. It translates to CSATTSGGRETQYF.

This clonotype was detected ten times or more. This chain connects TRBV10-3 to TRBJ1-5; D remains ambiguous. V was trimmed by 0 bases and J by 5 bases, leaving 5 bases between them. CDR1 is ENHRY, CDR2 SYGVKD, per germline. The CDR3 runs 13 residues. The CDR3 sequence: CAISESGDQPQHF. The CDR3 bases are TGTGCCATCAGTGAGTCGGGCGATCAGCCCCAGCATTTT.

There are many counts of this clonotype. The J gene is TRBJ2-7, the V gene TRBV20-1; tentatively, D is TRBD1 (5 bases). The CDR3 is 11 residues long. The germline V gene encodes CDR1 DFQATT and CDR2 SNEGSKA (reference sequence). Trimming pared 7 bases from V and 7 bases from J, leaving 14 bases between. The CDR3 DNA follows: TGCAGTGGGGGCTCTAGTTGGGAGCAGTACTTC. Amino acid sequence: CSGGSSWEQYF.

Of note for this clonotype: A read error is possible here, since a much larger clone lies one base away. The CDR3 ends on some other residue instead of the conserved phenylalanine or tryptophan, so this is likely a read error. The chain employs TRBV29-1 and TRBJ2-2, with 7 bases that match TRBD2. The CDR3 spans 13 residues. V lost 7 bases and J lost 6; bases outside the gene matches: 8. Germline-derived CDR1 and CDR2 are SQVTM and ANQGSEA. CDR3 in amino acids: CSGKGTISGELFS. The CDR3, as DNA: TGCAGCGGGAAAGGGACTATATCCGGGGAGCTGTTTTCT.

This clonotype showed up many times. This chain joins TRBV7-9 and TRBJ2-5, with a possible D match to TRBD1 (5 bases). V was clipped by 4 bases and J by 1 base, with 13 bases between them. The V gene's germline CDR1 is SEHNR and CDR2 FQNEAQ (reference sequence). CDR3 length equals 15 residues. CDR3 bases: TGTGCCAGCAGCTACCGGGCAAGGGGCCAAGAGACCCAGTACTTC. Amino acids: CASSYRARGQETQYF.

The sample holds many counts of this clonotype. The chain joins TRBV20-1 to TRBJ2-7; D tentatively reads TRBD1 or TRBD2 (5 bases each). This CDR3 contains 15 residues. CDR1 is DFQATT and CDR2 is SNEGSKA in the germline V gene (reference sequence). V was trimmed by 4 bases and J by 0 bases, leaving 16 bases between them. CDR3 in DNA: TGCAGTGCTAACCCCCGGTCAGGGAGCTCCTACGAGCAGTACTTC. Amino acid sequence: CSANPRSGSSYEQYF.

Ten or more counts support this clonotype. V is TRBV6-1 and J is TRBJ1-2; the D gene is possibly TRBD1 (5 bases). The V and J ends lost 0 bases and 2 bases respectively, with 10 bases between them. There are 15 residues in the CDR3. In germline, CDR1 is MNHNS, CDR2 SASEGT. The CDR3 DNA sequence: TGTGCCAGCAGTGAAGCAACGGGACCAAACTATGGCTACACCTTC. This sequence encodes CASSEATGPNYGYTF.